This TCR beta chain came from a study of blood T cells in healthy people across ages. V lost 4 bases, J lost 0 bases, and 10 bases lay in between. CDR1 SGHRS and CDR2 YFSETQ come from the germline V gene. This CDR3 comprises 14 residues. Through a sample-barcoded 5' primer and a J-beta primer mix, a second PCR was run for about 6 to 12 cycles. A 12-random-nucleotide template-switch adaptor tagged each cDNA molecule. TCRdb called the 5' RACE reads again in MiXCR, with one record for every CDR3 protein. The sample holds 710,000 or so distinct CDR3 sequences, 32% seen once. This clonotype was recorded a few times.

The sample taken for sequencing was blood. This TCR was sampled from a woman aged 80 or over in good health. The chain has TRBV5-1 and TRBJ1-2; D gene uncertain. This CDR3 reads CASSARVSNYGYTF. Here the CDR3 DNA reads TGCGCCAGCAGCGCCCGGGTCTCTAACTATGGCTACACCTTC.